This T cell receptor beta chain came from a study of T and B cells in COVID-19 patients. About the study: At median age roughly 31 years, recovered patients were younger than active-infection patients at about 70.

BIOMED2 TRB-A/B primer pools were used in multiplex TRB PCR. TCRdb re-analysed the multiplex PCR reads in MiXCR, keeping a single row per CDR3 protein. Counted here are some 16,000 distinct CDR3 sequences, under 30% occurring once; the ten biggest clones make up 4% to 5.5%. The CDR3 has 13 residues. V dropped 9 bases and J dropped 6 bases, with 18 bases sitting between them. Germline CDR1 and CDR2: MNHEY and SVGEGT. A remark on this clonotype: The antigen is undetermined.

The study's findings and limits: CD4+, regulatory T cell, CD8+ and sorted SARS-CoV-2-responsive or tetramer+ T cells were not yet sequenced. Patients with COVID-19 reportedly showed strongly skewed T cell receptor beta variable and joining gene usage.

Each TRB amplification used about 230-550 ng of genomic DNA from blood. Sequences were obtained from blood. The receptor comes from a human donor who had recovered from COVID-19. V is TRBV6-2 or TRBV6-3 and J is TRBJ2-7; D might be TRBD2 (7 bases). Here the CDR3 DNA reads TGTGCCAGTCAGCGCGGGGGCTTGGGCGAGCAGTACTTC. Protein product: CASQRGGLGEQYF.